Shown below are 5 T cell receptor beta chains from a single sample sequenced in a study of T cells expressing NK-cell markers. From its re-call of the 5' RACE reads, TCRdb lists each CDR3 protein once, without DNA. The sample totals 300,000 or so distinct CDR3 sequences. Source material: blood T cells: a sorted CD56 or NKG2C T cell subset, CD4+ or CD8+ T cells, or bulk PBMC T cells (not recorded which). These receptor sequences come from a woman aged 18-69 years in good health.

The genes are TRBV3-1 and TRBJ2-1; the D gene TCRdb calls, TRBD2, cannot be checked with no DNA. This CDR3 has 17 amino acids. In germline, CDR1 is LGHDT, CDR2 YNNKEL (reference sequence). CDR3 sequence: CASSQRGLAGGINEQFF.

The CDR3 loop reads CASSLEGRPKETQYF. The rearrangement links TRBV5-4 to TRBJ2-5; TCRdb's D call, TRBD2, is unchecked because there is no DNA. The CDR3 totals 15 residues. CDR1 is SGHNT, CDR2 YYREEE, per germline (reference sequence).

The chain is built from TRBV19 and TRBJ2-5; with no DNA, the TCRdb D assignment of TRBD2 cannot be verified. The germline CDR1 and CDR2 sequences are LNHDA and SQIVND (reference sequence). This CDR3 has 14 residues. CDR3 protein: CASSITGTQETQYF.

V gene TRBV4-3 combines with J gene TRBJ2-5; the TCRdb call, TRBD1, lacks DNA for checking. The CDR3 extends over 15 amino acids. The germline V gene encodes CDR1 LGHNA and CDR2 YSLEER. CDR3 sequence reads: CASSQDRLSRQTQYF.

V is TRBV5-1 and J is TRBJ2-1. CDR1 SGHRS and CDR2 YFSETQ come from the germline V gene. The CDR3 contains 13 residues. CDR3 residues: CASSSSVYNEQFF.